The rows below give T cell receptor beta chains drawn from one sample of a study of shared clonotypes between healthy human individuals. Sequencing was performed with immunoSEQ multiplex PCR; in TCRdb, only in-frame clones are kept and a portion is missing. The sample carries roughly 1 million clones, 70% to 80% recorded once. Source material: memory CD4+ T cells from PBMCs. All receptors come from a man younger than 30 in good health. Some clones in this sample may be carry-over from other donors' samples. CDR3s include the opening cysteine and the closing phenylalanine or tryptophan. The order of the fields is J gene, clone size, V gene, D gene, CDR3 DNA, CDR3 protein. A D gene is named only where the DNA matches it firmly. Size values are once, few and many counts, or a class for expanded clones, and some rows have none.

J gene: TRBJ2-3; clone size: -; V gene: TRBV10-3; D gene: TRBD1; CDR3 DNA: TGTGCCATCAGTGACCCGGGACAGGGCAACACAGATACGCAGTATTTT; CDR3 protein: CAISDPGQGNTDTQYF
J gene: TRBJ1-2; clone size: -; V gene: TRBV7-9; D gene: -; CDR3 DNA: TGTGCCAGCAGCTTCGTAGCTAACTATGGCTACACCTTC; CDR3 protein: CASSFVANYGYTF
J gene: TRBJ2-1; clone size: -; V gene: TRBV18; D gene: TRBD2; CDR3 DNA: TGTGCCAGTGGGGAGCGGGAGCCCAATGAGCAGTTCTTC; CDR3 protein: CASGEREPNEQFF
J gene: TRBJ2-2; clone size: -; V gene: TRBV6-1; D gene: -; CDR3 DNA: TGTGCCAGCACCCGTACCGGGGAGCTGTTTTTT; CDR3 protein: CASTRTGELFF
J gene: TRBJ2-6; clone size: -; V gene: TRBV7-2; D gene: -; CDR3 DNA: TGTGCCAGCACCACTCTCTCTGGGGCCAACGTCCTGACTTTC; CDR3 protein: CASTTLSGANVLTF
J gene: TRBJ2-3; clone size: -; V gene: TRBV7-9; D gene: TRBD2; CDR3 DNA: TGTGCCAGCAGCTTCGGACTAGCGGAGACAGATACGCAGTATTTT; CDR3 protein: CASSFGLAETDTQYF
J gene: TRBJ2-3; clone size: once; V gene: TRBV28; D gene: TRBD2; CDR3 DNA: TGTGCCAGCAGCTCCAGACTAGCGGGACGGCTAGTAGGCACAGATACGCAGTATTTT; CDR3 protein: CASSSRLAGRLVGTDTQYF
J gene: TRBJ2-3; clone size: -; V gene: TRBV11-3; D gene: TRBD2; CDR3 DNA: TGTGCCAGCAGCTTATCTGCGGGAGTGAAGGGCACAGATACGCAGTATTTT; CDR3 protein: CASSLSAGVKGTDTQYF
J gene: TRBJ1-4; clone size: -; V gene: TRBV5-1; D gene: TRBD1; CDR3 DNA: TGCGCCAGCAGCTCAGGAAGAAACAGGGGTGAAAAACTGTTTTTT; CDR3 protein: CASSSGRNRGEKLFF
J gene: TRBJ2-7; clone size: -; V gene: TRBV9; D gene: -; CDR3 DNA: TGTGCCAGCAGCGTAGCCCCCGGGACATCTACCTACGAGCAGTACTTC; CDR3 protein: CASSVAPGTSTYEQYF
J gene: TRBJ1-1; clone size: -; V gene: TRBV28; D gene: -; CDR3 DNA: TGTGCCAGCAGCCGCCCGAGGGGTGGAAACACTGAAGCTTTCTTT; CDR3 protein: CASSRPRGGNTEAFF
J gene: TRBJ1-4; clone size: -; V gene: TRBV6-1; D gene: -; CDR3 DNA: TGTGCCAGCAGTGAAAGTCTTGAGGAAAAACTGTTTTTT; CDR3 protein: CASSESLEEKLFF
J gene: TRBJ2-5; clone size: once; V gene: TRBV18; D gene: TRBD1; CDR3 DNA: TGTGCCAGCTCACCCGGGACAGGGCGAGAGACCCAGTACTTC; CDR3 protein: CASSPGTGRETQYF
J gene: TRBJ2-1; clone size: many; V gene: TRBV28; D gene: -; CDR3 DNA: TGTGCCAGCCCATCTAGGGGCGCAGACTCCTACAATGAGCAGTTCTTC; CDR3 protein: CASPSRGADSYNEQFF
J gene: TRBJ2-3; clone size: -; V gene: TRBV7-2; D gene: -; CDR3 DNA: TGTGCCAGCAGCTCGCCGTCCACAGATACGCAGTATTTT; CDR3 protein: CASSSPSTDTQYF